Given below is one T cell receptor beta chain in context. The CDR3 has 16 amino acids. This record comes from a study of blood T cell repertoires in COVID-19. Original processing methods: Amplification with reference gene primers provided the estimates of nucleated cell counts. TCRdb's table, derived via immunoSEQ multiplex PCR, lists solely in-frame clones and lacks some. The V and J calls and clone size come from that table; D and trimming were worked out from the DNA. Of around 450,000 clones listed, 85% to 90% were seen once; the top ten hold more than 4%. The sample consisted of peripheral blood. V gene TRBV1 combines with J gene TRBJ2-5; no DNA check was done on the table's D call, TRBD2. TRBV1 corresponds to a pseudogene. The origin of this receptor is a woman aged 25 to 39 with acute or convalescent COVID-19. The CDR3 here is CTSSQTLEAGKETQYF. The CDR3 bases are TGCACCAGCAGCCAAACTCTAGAAGCGGGAAAAGAGACCCAGTACTTC.